This T cell receptor (beta chain) was identified in a study of T cells in Graves' hyperthyroidism and ophthalmopathy. Investigators excluded patients with uncontrolled infection, other autoimmune disease, pregnancy or lactation. Amplified TCR beta CDR3 regions derived from RNA transcripts. The TCR CDR3 first-round RT-PCR relied on the HTBI primer set. TCRdb re-called the multiplex PCR reads with MiXCR, one entry per CDR3 protein. The sample consists of about 400,000 distinct CDR3 sequences, approximately 15% of them appearing once. This clonotype was recorded many times. This CDR3 has 12 residues. Trimming stripped 4 bases from V and 6 bases from J, with 9 bases between. The germline V gene has CDR1 ENHRY and CDR2 SYGVKD.

Source material: blood. This clonotype was sampled from a man aged 18 to 30 with Graves' ophthalmopathy. This chain uses TRBV10-3 with TRBJ2-5, with D uncertain. The chain's CDR3 is CAISVPDQTQYF. CDR3 nucleotide sequence: TGTGCCATCAGTGTTCCGGATCAGACCCAGTACTTC.